The 29 T cell receptor beta chains in this list originate from one sample, sequenced in a study of OX40 agonist ivuxolimab in advanced cancers. Generated by immunoSEQ multiplex PCR, the TCRdb table keeps only in-frame clones and is missing some. The table lists tens of thousands of clones, about 79% of them singletons. The source was CD4+ or CD8+ T cells sorted from blood, collected in a trial of the OX40 agonist ivuxolimab. The origin of the receptors is an adult with an advanced solid tumor such as melanoma, head and neck, liver or kidney cancer.

V usage is TRBV4-1 and J usage is TRBJ2-7; D is possibly TRBD1 (6 bases). The CDR3 totals 15 residues. Trimming removed 0 bases from V and 3 bases from J, with 12 bases in between. Germline V gives CDR1 MGHRA, CDR2 YSYEKL. CDR3 amino acids: CASSQETVGGYEQYF. As DNA, the CDR3 is TGCGCCAGCAGCCAAGAGACGGTAGGGGGCTACGAGCAGTACTTC.

V gene TRBV18 combines with J gene TRBJ1-1; 8 bases line up with TRBD1. CDR3 size: 16 residues. Losses at the gene ends were 5 bases for V and 2 bases for J; bases not matched to a gene: 10. CDR1 is KGHSH, CDR2 LQKENI, per germline. As DNA, the CDR3 is TGTGCCAGCTCATCATTAAAGACAGGGGCAAACACTGAAGCTTTCTTT. As protein: CASSSLKTGANTEAFF.

The CDR3 DNA sequence: TGTGCCAGCAGCGTCCGCGGGGTAAGCACAGATACGCAGTATTTT. Its protein is CASSVRGVSTDTQYF. The chain employs TRBV9 and TRBJ2-3, with D possibly matching TRBD2 (6 bases). CDR1 is SGDLS and CDR2 is YYNGEE in the germline V gene. The V and J ends lost 2 bases and 0 bases respectively, with 10 bases between them. CDR3 length: 15 residues.

This clone showed up many times. The chain employs TRBV19 and TRBJ1-6, with TRBD1 matching 7 bases. V shed 5 bases and J 8 bases; nucleotides not matched to a gene: 27. The length of the CDR3 is 21 residues. Germline-derived CDR1 and CDR2 are LNHDA and SQIVND (reference sequence). The CDR3 bases are TGTGCCAGTAGTCCGCGACTTGGGGGCACCTACAGGGGAGATTTCCATTCACCCCTCCACTTT. This encodes CASSPRLGGTYRGDFHSPLHF.

V usage is TRBV10-3 and J usage is TRBJ2-7, with 7 nucleotides matching TRBD2. This CDR3 spans 16 amino acids. Germline CDR1 is ENHRY and CDR2 is SYGVKD. Germline trimming cut 2 bases from V and 4 bases from J; bases unmatched to any gene: 11. In DNA, the CDR3 is TGTGCCATCAGTGAGGACGGGGGGTCACCTATGTACGAGCAGTACTTC. Encoded protein: CAISEDGGSPMYEQYF.

The chain recombines TRBV5-1 with TRBJ2-1; D is possibly TRBD1 (5 bases). V lost 1 base and J lost 0, with 8 bases in between. The length of the CDR3 is 15 residues. Germline V gives CDR1 SGHRS, CDR2 YFSETQ. CDR3 sequence (DNA): TGCGCCAGCAGCTTGCAGGGAAACTCCTACAATGAGCAGTTCTTC. This translates into CASSLQGNSYNEQFF.

The V gene is TRBV5-4, the J gene TRBJ2-2, with a possible D match to TRBD1 (7 bases). CDR1 SGHNT and CDR2 YYREEE come from the germline V gene (reference sequence). This CDR3 has 16 amino acids. V gave up 3 bases and J gave up 2 bases, with 14 bases separating them. CDR3: CASSSRTGLNTGELFF. Here the CDR3 DNA reads TGTGCCAGCAGCTCCCGGACAGGACTAAACACCGGGGAGCTGTTTTTT.

V and J are TRBV29-1 and TRBJ1-1; D call uncertain. V gave up 7 bases and J gave up 3 bases, with 12 bases separating them. Germline V gene data show CDR1 as SQVTM and CDR2 as ANQGSEA. This CDR3 is 12 amino acids long. CDR3 loop: CSGERADTEAFF. The CDR3 region has the DNA TGCAGCGGAGAGAGGGCGGACACTGAAGCTTTCTTT. The full variable domain, completed using reference TRBV29-1 and TRBJ1-1, is SAVISQKPSRDICQRGTSLTIQCQVDSQVTMMFWYRQQPGQSLTLIATANQGSEATYESGFVIDKFPISRPNLTFSTLTVSNMSPEDSSIYLCSGERADTEAFFGQGTRLTVV.

The chain carries TRBV19 and TRBJ2-2; perhaps D is TRBD1 or TRBD2 (5 bases each). The V gene lost 6 bases and the J gene lost 1 base, with 15 bases spanning the gap. The CDR3 length is 16 residues. Germline CDR1 LNHDA, CDR2 SQIVND (reference sequence). The CDR3 sequence: CASRLPGRGNTGELFF. The CDR3 DNA reads as TGTGCCAGTAGACTCCCGGGACGGGGGAACACCGGGGAGCTGTTTTTT.

The chain carries TRBV5-5 and TRBJ2-1; TRBD2 matches 9 bases. The CDR3 spans 15 residues. Germline CDR1 SGHKS, CDR2 YYEKEE (reference sequence). The V segment lost 4 bases and the J segment 7 bases; nucleotides outside the gene matches: 9. The CDR3 spells CASSLGGGVVNEQFF. For the CDR3, the DNA is TGTGCCAGCAGCCTTGGCGGGGGGGTTGTTAATGAGCAGTTCTTC.

Remarks on this clone: Germline is not matched at one junction end, which may reflect a read error. V usage is TRBV7-2 and J usage is TRBJ2-2, with a tentative D call TRBD2 (6 bases). The CDR3 has 14 residues. CDR1 is SGHTA and CDR2 is FQGNSA in the germline V gene. CDR3 bases: TGTGCCAGCAGCCAAGTTAGCGGCCCCGGAGAGCTGTTTTTT. Translating gives CASSQVSGPGELFF.

The V call is TRBV10-3, the J call TRBJ1-4; D may be TRBD1 (5 bases). Germline lookup yields CDR1 ENHRY and CDR2 SYGVKD. The ends were cut back, 2 bases at V and 0 bases at J, with 7 bases in the middle. CDR3 length: 15 residues. Written as DNA, the CDR3 is TGTGCCATCAGTGAGGGACAACCAACTAATGAAAAACTGTTTTTT. This sequence encodes CAISEGQPTNEKLFF.

Only a few counts were recorded for this clone. The chain employs TRBV7-9 and TRBJ2-1; TRBD2 matches 8 bases. CDR3 length: 19 amino acids. Per germline, CDR1 SEHNR and CDR2 FQNEAQ (reference sequence). V shed 3 bases, J shed 0 bases, and the junction held 13 bases outside the gene matches. The CDR3 sequence: CASSLKTPRRGDSYNEQFF. CDR3 in DNA: TGTGCCAGCAGCTTGAAAACTCCCCGGCGGGGGGACTCCTACAATGAGCAGTTCTTC.

The chain uses TRBV28 and TRBJ1-1, with a possible D match to TRBD1 (5 bases). Germline CDR1 reads MDHEN; CDR2 reads SYDVKM. The germline V and J ends were trimmed by 4 bases and 9 bases, with 18 bases remaining between them. This CDR3 is built from 14 residues. The CDR3 spells CASSSAQGFRQAFF. The CDR3 DNA follows: TGTGCCAGCAGTTCAGCTCAGGGTTTCCGGCAAGCTTTCTTT. Full variable domain (remainder filled in from reference TRBV28 and TRBJ1-1): DVKVTQSSRYLVKRTGEKVFLECVQDMDHENMFWYRQDPGLGLRLIYFSYDVKMKEKGDIPEGYSVSREKKERFSLILESASTNQTSMYLCASSSAQGFRQAFFGQGTRLTVV.

The chain joins TRBV7-8 to TRBJ1-4; 9 positions agree with TRBD1. Germline trimming cut 6 bases from V and 8 bases from J; bases unmatched to any gene: 7. Germline CDR1 SGHVS, CDR2 FQNEAQ. The CDR3 covers 14 residues. CDR3 coding DNA: TGTGCCAGCAGTTATAACAGGGGGCACGAAAAACTGTTTTTT. It translates to CASSYNRGHEKLFF.

The genes are TRBV5-4 and TRBJ1-4, with D unclear. Trimming left V 2 bases short and J 13 bases short, with 12 bases between. The germline gives CDR1 SGHNT, CDR2 YYREEE (reference sequence). This CDR3 comprises 12 residues. The CDR3 DNA reads TGTGCCAGCAGCTTACCCGGGAAAACACTGTTTTTT. Its protein product is CASSLPGKTLFF.

The chain couples TRBV6-5 to TRBJ1-3, with D perhaps TRBD1 (5 bases). V dropped 2 bases and J dropped 2 bases, with 10 bases sitting between them. Germline CDR1 MNHEY, CDR2 SVGAGI. This CDR3 has 15 amino acids. CDR3 loop: CASSYPGYAGNTIYF. In DNA form, the CDR3 reads TGTGCCAGCAGTTACCCAGGGTATGCTGGAAACACCATATATTTT.

This chain joins TRBV9 and TRBJ2-7; unclear D gene. The germline V and J ends were trimmed by 0 bases and 6 bases, with 13 bases remaining between them. CDR3 length equals 14 residues. Germline assignment: CDR1 SGDLS and CDR2 YYNGEE. The DNA of the CDR3 is TGTGCCAGCAGCGTAGCACCCTTGGTGGGCGAGCAGTACTTC. It codes for CASSVAPLVGEQYF.

The chain is built from TRBV2 and TRBJ1-1; unclear D gene. CDR3 length equals 12 residues. Trimming stripped 2 bases from V and 8 bases from J, with 9 bases between. Per germline, CDR1 SNHLY and CDR2 FYNNEI. This CDR3 reads CASSEWPTEAFF. CDR3 in DNA: TGTGCCAGCAGTGAATGGCCCACCGAAGCTTTCTTT.

The chain carries TRBV28 and TRBJ1-5; weak D call: TRBD1 (5 bases). Per the germline V gene, CDR1 is MDHEN and CDR2 is SYDVKM. The CDR3 is 15 residues long. Trimming removed 6 bases from V and 2 bases from J, with 14 bases in between. The CDR3 region is CASRTGAGGNQPQHF. CDR3 nucleotides: TGTGCCAGCAGGACCGGGGCGGGGGGCAATCAGCCCCAGCATTTT.

The V gene is TRBV5-1, the J gene TRBJ2-1; D unresolved. Germline values: CDR1 SGHRS, CDR2 YFSETQ. V was clipped by 2 bases and J by 6 bases, with 9 bases between them. This CDR3 comprises 13 residues. The CDR3 DNA follows: TGCGCCAGCAGCTTTATAGATGGCAATGAGCAGTTCTTC. It is translated as CASSFIDGNEQFF.

V usage is TRBV7-2 and J usage is TRBJ1-2; D is ambiguous. This CDR3 spans 12 amino acids. V lost 5 bases, J lost 0 bases, and 4 bases lay in between. The germline gives CDR1 SGHTA, CDR2 FQGNSA. The chain's CDR3 is CASSNTNYGYTF. The CDR3 nucleotides read TGTGCCAGCAGCAACACTAACTATGGCTACACCTTC.

The V and J genes are TRBV7-9 and TRBJ1-5, with D maybe TRBD1 (6 bases). Trimming left V 5 bases short and J 9 bases short, with 17 bases between. Germline values: CDR1 SEHNR, CDR2 FQNEAQ (reference sequence). The CDR3 runs to 14 residues. CDR3 DNA sequence: TGTGCCAGCAGCCGGGGACAAAGAGAACTGCCCCAGCATTTT. Translated, it gives CASSRGQRELPQHF.

In the case of this clone: This same CDR3 is encoded by further DNA sequences in the sample. The rearrangement uses TRBV7-2 and TRBJ2-7; D is ambiguous. CDR3 length equals 11 residues. Germline loops: CDR1 SGHTA, CDR2 FQGNSA. V was pared by 5 bases and J by 4 bases, with 6 bases between. For the CDR3, the DNA is TGTGCCAGCAGCCCAGGATACGAGCAGTACTTC. Its translation: CASSPGYEQYF.

The chain is built from TRBV6-5 and TRBJ2-5; 8 bases are shared with TRBD1. V lost 6 bases, J lost 7 bases, and 10 bases stayed unmatched. This CDR3 is built from 14 residues. Germline CDR1 reads MNHEY; CDR2 reads SVGAGI. The CDR3 DNA reads as TGTGCCAGCAGGCGAGGACAGGGATCAGGGACCCAGTACTTC. Residues: CASRRGQGSGTQYF.

This clone was recorded only once. V and J are TRBV4-3 and TRBJ2-1; no definite D call. CDR1 is LGHNA and CDR2 is YSLEER in the germline V gene. CDR3 length: 13 amino acids. The ends were cut back, 1 base at V and 12 bases at J, with 13 bases in the middle. The CDR3 sequence is CASSQVTGLLQFF. CDR3 nucleotides: TGCGCCAGCAGCCAAGTGACGGGCTTGTTGCAGTTCTTC.

This clone was seen a few times. The gene calls are TRBV6-4 and TRBJ2-3; TRBD2 might be the D (6 bases). CDR1 is MRHNA and CDR2 is SNTAGT in the germline V gene. The V and J ends lost 2 bases and 4 bases respectively, with 13 bases between them. This CDR3 has 15 residues. The CDR3 loop reads CASSDGGVGADTQYF. CDR3 nucleotide sequence: TGTGCCAGCAGTGACGGCGGGGTTGGAGCAGATACGCAGTATTTT.

The chain links TRBV7-9 to TRBJ1-3; D is unresolved. The CDR3 totals 15 residues. Per germline, CDR1 SEHNR and CDR2 FQNEAQ (reference sequence). The ends were cut back, 6 bases at V and 0 bases at J, with 12 bases in the middle. Here the CDR3 reads CASSLYQASGNTIYF. CDR3 coding DNA: TGTGCCAGCAGTTTATATCAAGCCTCTGGAAACACCATATATTTT. The full variable domain, in which reference TRBV7-9 and TRBJ1-3 provide the parts outside the CDR3, is DTGVSQNPRHKITKRGQNVTFRCDPISEHNRLYWYRQTLGQGPEFLTYFQNEAQLEKSRLLSDRFSAERPKGSFSTLEIQRTEQGDSAMYLCASSLYQASGNTIYFGEGSWLTVV.

The V and J genes are TRBV7-7 and TRBJ2-5; D possibly corresponds to TRBD1 (5 bases). CDR1 and CDR2 (germline): SSHAT, FNYEAQ (reference sequence). Trimming stripped 1 base from V and 5 bases from J, with 11 bases between. The CDR3 loop spans 14 amino acids. The CDR3: CASSLVQGTETQYF. The CDR3 nucleotides are TGTGCCAGCAGCTTAGTTCAGGGAACGGAGACCCAGTACTTC.